A single sample gave rise to the 13 T cell receptor beta chains below, sequenced in a study of blood T cell repertoires in COVID-19. Method: immunoSEQ multiplex PCR; TCRdb's copy keeps in-frame clones and lacks some. The sample lists about 230,000 clones; 81% were seen once. Sequences were obtained from peripheral blood. The receptors derive from an elderly woman with acute or convalescent COVID-19.

The V and J genes are TRBV9 and TRBJ2-5, with D tentatively TRBD1 (5 bases). This CDR3 contains 15 residues. V lost 0 bases and J 4 bases, leaving 13 bases between the germline ends. Germline-derived CDR1 and CDR2 are SGDLS and YYNGEE. The DNA for the CDR3 is TGTGCCAGCAGCGTAGCAGGGTTCGATACAGAGACCCAGTACTTC. Protein sequence: CASSVAGFDTETQYF.

The genes are TRBV30 and TRBJ2-1; D is possibly TRBD1 (5 bases). Germline CDR1 is GTSNPN and CDR2 is SVGIG (reference sequence). The V end was cut by 2 bases, the J end by 5 bases, with 13 bases between. This CDR3 is built from 14 residues. The CDR3 is CAWSFSDNHNEQFF. As DNA, the CDR3 is TGTGCCTGGAGTTTCTCGGACAACCACAATGAGCAGTTCTTC.

This chain links TRBV5-8 with TRBJ1-6; the match to TRBD1 covers 7 bases. The CDR3 length is 18 residues. Germline assignment: CDR1 SGHTS and CDR2 YDEGEE. Germline trimming cut 0 bases from V and 9 bases from J; bases unmatched to any gene: 15. Here the CDR3 reads CASSLEAGGVGIRSPLHF. The CDR3, as DNA: TGTGCCAGCAGCTTGGAGGCAGGGGGAGTTGGTATCCGTTCACCCCTCCACTTT.

This clone was counted a single time. The rearrangement links TRBV27 to TRBJ2-4; TRBD1 agrees at 8 bases. J was trimmed by 6 bases and V by 6 bases; bases with no gene match: 7. The CDR3 contains 14 residues. The germline gives CDR1 MNHEY, CDR2 SMNVEV (reference sequence). In nucleotides, the CDR3 is TGTGCCAGCAGCTATGACAGGGGTTTAAACATTCAGTACTTC. It is translated as CASSYDRGLNIQYF.

The V call is TRBV30, the J call TRBJ1-4, with TRBD1 matching over 7 bases. Trimming took 7 bases from V and 3 from J; bases not matched to a gene: 5. The CDR3 totals 13 residues. Looked up from germline, CDR1 is GTSNPN and CDR2 is SVGIG (reference sequence). Written as DNA, the CDR3 is TGTGCCTTGGTGGGACAGCCTAATGAAAAACTGTTTTTT. It encodes CALVGQPNEKLFF. Full variable domain (outside the CDR3, taken from reference TRBV30 and TRBJ1-4): SQTIHQWPATLVQPVGSPLSLECTVEGTSNPNLYWYRQAAGRGLQLLFYSVGIGQISSEVPQNLSASRPQDRQFILSSKKLLLSDSGFYLCALVGQPNEKLFFGSGTQLSVL.

V is TRBV29-1 and J is TRBJ1-2; D ambiguous. This CDR3 comprises 19 residues. Germline V lookup: CDR1 SQVTM, CDR2 ANQGSEA. Trimming removed 2 bases at V and 1 base at J, with 26 bases between. The CDR3 sequence is CSVEPPRDVLGIGNYGYTF. The CDR3 DNA reads as TGCAGCGTTGAACCCCCGAGGGATGTGTTGGGGATCGGTAACTATGGCTACACCTTC.

The chain uses TRBV5-6 and TRBJ2-2; 13 nucleotides agree with TRBD2. With V trimmed by 3 bases and J by 3 bases, 8 bases remained unmatched. CDR3 length: 18 amino acids. Germline CDR1 and CDR2: SGHDT and YYEEEE. The CDR3: CASSSTGTSGAYTGELFF. CDR3 nucleotide sequence: TGTGCCAGCAGCTCTACCGGGACTAGCGGGGCCTACACCGGGGAGCTGTTTTTT.

This rearrangement joins TRBV6-5 to TRBJ2-5, with D possibly TRBD1 on 6 matching bases. The length of the CDR3 is 15 residues. The germline V and J ends were trimmed by 2 bases and 5 bases, with 15 bases remaining between them. CDR1 MNHEY and CDR2 SVGAGI come from the germline V gene. CDR3: CASSYPNRAGETQYF. CDR3 DNA: TGTGCCAGCAGTTACCCTAACAGGGCCGGGGAGACCCAGTACTTC.

V is TRBV4-1 and J is TRBJ2-1, with TRBD1 identical over 10 bases. The CDR3 is made up of 15 amino acids. The germline CDR1 and CDR2 sequences are MGHRA and YSYEKL. The ends lost 0 bases at V and 8 bases at J; junction bases unmatched: 4. CDR3 in amino acids: CASSQDDRGQDEQFF. The CDR3 DNA reads as TGCGCCAGCAGCCAAGATGACAGGGGGCAGGATGAGCAGTTCTTC.

J is TRBJ2-4 and V is TRBV12-3 or TRBV12-4; possibly TRBD2 for D (5 bases). V lost 5 bases and J lost 5, with 10 bases in between. The CDR3 length is 13 residues. CDR3 nucleotide sequence: TGTGCCAGCAGTCTAGTCGGGGAAAACATTCAGTACTTC. It specifies CASSLVGENIQYF.

The V and J genes are TRBV5-1 and TRBJ2-7; a weak D match, TRBD1 (6 bases). Germline V CDR1 and CDR2: SGHRS, YFSETQ. The germline V and J ends were trimmed by 5 bases and 5 bases, with 20 bases remaining between them. The CDR3 loop spans 15 amino acids. The CDR3 reads CASRGTVVPGDEQYF. The CDR3 DNA reads TGCGCCAGCAGGGGGACCGTAGTCCCAGGGGACGAGCAGTACTTC.

The chain has TRBV19 and TRBJ1-5; 10 nucleotides align to TRBD1. Germline CDR1 LNHDA, CDR2 SQIVND (reference sequence). V gave up 2 bases and J gave up 4 bases; unmatched junction bases: 8. This CDR3 is 17 amino acids long. The CDR3 reads CASSIRRDRGPNQPQHF. The CDR3 nucleotides read TGTGCCAGTAGTATAAGGAGGGACAGGGGTCCTAATCAGCCCCAGCATTTT. The whole variable domain, filled in from reference TRBV19 and TRBJ1-5, reads DGGITQSPKYLFRKEGQNVTLSCEQNLNHDAMYWYRQDPGQGLRLIYYSQIVNDFQKGDIAEGYSVSREKKESFPLTVTSAQKNPTAFYLCASSIRRDRGPNQPQHFGDGTRLSIL.

By its share, this clone is medium-sized. CDR3 in amino acids: CASSLGTAGGSEQYF. The CDR3 region has the DNA TGTGCCAGCAGCTTAGGAACGGCAGGAGGGAGCGAGCAGTACTTC. V gene TRBV7-9 combines with J gene TRBJ2-7; the D gene is possibly TRBD2 (6 bases). The CDR3 consists of 15 residues. Germline CDR1 SEHNR, CDR2 FQNEAQ (reference sequence). V was clipped by 1 base and J by 6 bases, with 16 bases between them.